A selection of T cell receptor beta chains follows, all from one sample in a study of T-cell memory formation after mild COVID-19. A single record per CDR3 protein comes from TCRdb applying MiXCR to the 5' RACE reads. The sample gives more than 400,000 distinct CDR3 sequences, around a sixth of which show up once; 9% to 15% is in the top ten. Material for sequencing was PBMCs or a T cell subset sorted from them (not recorded which). Receptors originate from an adult woman who had mild COVID-19 (a few samples of this study predate the infection). Cell type and time point are not known. Each CDR3 is given with its conserved first and last residue. The order of the fields is clone size, D gene, J gene, V gene, CDR3 DNA, CDR3 protein. The D gene is left open where the match is weak. Clone size is not always given. Where it is, it says once, few, many or a class for expanded clones.

.	.	TRBJ2-7	TRBV20-1	TGCAGTGCTAGAGGTATGGCAACTTACCTCTCCTACGAGCAGTACTTC	CSARGMATYLSYEQYF
few	.	TRBJ2-2	TRBV4-1	TGCGCCAGCAGCCAAGAGCGCTACTTGCAGCTTGCGAACACCGGGGAGCTGTTTTTT	CASSQERYLQLANTGELFF
.	TRBD2	TRBJ2-7	TRBV3-1	TGTGCCAGCAGCCCCTTGGCGGGAGCGGCGCCCTACGAGCAGTACTTC	CASSPLAGAAPYEQYF
.	TRBD2	TRBJ2-1	TRBV4-3	TGCGCCAGCAGCCAAGCGGGGGGGTACAATGAGCAGTTCTTC	CASSQAGGYNEQFF
.	.	TRBJ2-5	TRBV7-3	TGTGCCAGCAGCTTACTTGAAAAAGGGGCCCAGTACTTC	CASSLLEKGAQYF
few	.	TRBJ2-2	TRBV12-3/TRBV12-4	TGTGCCAGCAGTTTACCGGGGGCACTTATGAACACCGGGGAGCTGTTTTTT	CASSLPGALMNTGELFF
many	.	TRBJ2-1	TRBV6-2/TRBV6-3	TGTGCCAGCAGTTACTCGAGGGGGGACTTGCCGTCCTACAATGAGCAGTTCTTC	CASSYSRGDLPSYNEQFF
.	TRBD1	TRBJ2-2	TRBV6-1	TGTGCCAGCGCCGGACAGGGGGCTTACACCGGGGAGCTGTTTTTT	CASAGQGAYTGELFF
once	.	TRBJ2-2	TRBV12-3/TRBV12-4	TGTGCCAGCAGTTTTGTTCCCCCGGACAGCACCGGGGAGCTGTTTTTT	CASSFVPPDSTGELFF
.	TRBD2	TRBJ2-5	TRBV12-3/TRBV12-4	TGTGCCAGCAGCCTCGGACTAGCGGGGGGTCGGTACTTC	CASSLGLAGGRYF
few	.	TRBJ1-5	TRBV20-1	TGCAGTGCTAGAGAGGCAGTTGCAGGGCCCCAGCATTTT	CSAREAVAGPQHF
few	.	TRBJ1-2	TRBV12-3/TRBV12-4	TGTGCCAGCAGTGGCCCCCCGGGTGGGGGTCCCTATGGCTACACCTTC	CASSGPPGGGPYGYTF
.	.	TRBJ2-5	TRBV20-1	TGCAGTGCTAGGGTGATGCAAGAGACCCAGTACTTC	CSARVMQETQYF
.	.	TRBJ2-5	TRBV7-2	TGTGCCAGCAGCTTAGCGGTGGGGGAAGAGACCCAGTACTTC	CASSLAVGEETQYF
few	.	TRBJ2-1	TRBV7-3	TGTGCCAGCAGCCCCGCGAGGACGTCCCCCTACAATGAGCAGTTCTTC	CASSPARTSPYNEQFF
few	.	TRBJ2-5	TRBV6-5	TGTGCCAGCAGCCCCGAGGGGAGTAAGACCCAGTACTTC	CASSPEGSKTQYF
.	TRBD2	TRBJ2-1	TRBV6-1	TGTGCCAGCCGGGAGGCGGGCTACAATGAGCAGTTCTTC	CASREAGYNEQFF
.	.	TRBJ1-6	TRBV12-3/TRBV12-4	TGTGCCAGCAAGCAGAGCTCCTATAATTCACCCCTCCACTTT	CASKQSSYNSPLHF
.	.	TRBJ1-1	TRBV6-5	TGTGCCAGCAGGGAACAGGTGAACACTGAAGCTTTCTTT	CASREQVNTEAFF
few	.	TRBJ2-5	TRBV4-1	TGCGCCAGCAGCCAAGATCAAGCCGGGGGCTCCCAAGAGACCCAGTACTTC	CASSQDQAGGSQETQYF
few	.	TRBJ1-3	TRBV29-1	TGCAGCGTACCTCTGGGAAACACCATATATTTT	CSVPLGNTIYF
.	.	TRBJ2-5	TRBV7-6	TGTGCCAGCAGCTTAACCTTCGAATTCATCAGGGGACAAGAGACCCAGTACTTC	CASSLTFEFIRGQETQYF
.	TRBD1	TRBJ1-1	TRBV9	TGTGCCAGCAGCTCGCCGGGACAGGGGACGCCTGAAGCTTTCTTT	CASSSPGQGTPEAFF
many	.	TRBJ2-3	TRBV2	TGTGCCAGCAGTGTTACAGATACGCAGTATTTT	CASSVTDTQYF